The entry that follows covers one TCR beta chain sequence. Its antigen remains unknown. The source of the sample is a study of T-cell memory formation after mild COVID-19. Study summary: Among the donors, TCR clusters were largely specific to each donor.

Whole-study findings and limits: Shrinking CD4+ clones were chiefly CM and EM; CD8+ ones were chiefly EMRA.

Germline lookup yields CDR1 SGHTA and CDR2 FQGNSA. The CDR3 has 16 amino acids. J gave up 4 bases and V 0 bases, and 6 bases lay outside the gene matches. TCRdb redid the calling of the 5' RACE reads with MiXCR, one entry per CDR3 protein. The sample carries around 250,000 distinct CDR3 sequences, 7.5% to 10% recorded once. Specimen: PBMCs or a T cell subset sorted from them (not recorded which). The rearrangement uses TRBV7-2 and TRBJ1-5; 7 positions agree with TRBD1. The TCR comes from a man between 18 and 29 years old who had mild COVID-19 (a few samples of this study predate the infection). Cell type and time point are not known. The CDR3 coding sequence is TGTGCCAGCAGCTTAGCCATTCGGACAGGTAATCAGCCCCAGCATTTT. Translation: CASSLAIRTGNQPQHF.